The source of this T cell receptor (beta chain) is a study of cytomegalovirus exposure and HLA in healthy donors (dated by TCRdb to about 2017). General notes on the study: An earlier analysis of a few hundred of the donors reported under 300 Gb of sequence data and 95 million to 120 million unique TCR beta sequences obtained from 150 million to 200 million T cells. A later genetic analysis used genome-wide SNP genotypes for 398 of the 666 donors, treating that subset as a discovery cohort. Because of strong linkage in the cohort, five DR-DQ haplotypes were treated as single units for association and clustering. Among around 400 genotyped donors of the cohort, an average of approximately 200,000 unique TCR beta nucleotide sequences was sequenced per donor, of which 15% to 20% were non-productive. The study combined high-throughput TCR immunosequencing, statistical association of individual TCRs with disease status, and machine learning to predict cytomegalovirus infection status. Donor age, sex, ethnicity and CMV serostatus were compiled together with the repertoire data. Typing coverage varied by locus: roughly 620-640 donors for A, B, C, DRB1 and DQB1; more than 500 for DQA1; over 600 for DPA1; around 490 for DPB1. The T cell repertoires of about 700 subjects were profiled by immunosequencing and related to cytomegalovirus serostatus. The later analysis used no new phenotypic data to find candidate immune exposures, relying instead on TCR beta sequences and their occurrence across donors. Every repertoire in the discovery cohort had been generated on one and the same sequencing platform. Among the roughly 370 genotyped donors, roughly 80% belonged to the genetic ancestry cluster associated with self-reported Caucasian donors. The study aimed to test whether signatures of past pathogen exposure could be identified by cataloging public T cell receptors. Besides the first cohort of about 730 subjects, a separate validation cohort made up of about 120 different subjects was used. A later analysis re-analyzed previously published TCR beta repertoires from about 600 donors and added high-resolution HLA genotyping to study TCR occurrence patterns. An earlier analysis of fewer than 750 of the donors used high-throughput TCR beta sequencing to judge whether each TCR beta V gene segment behaved as functional or pseudogenic. An early release covering about 600 HLA-typed donors comprised 250 to 350 gigabases of sequencing data and about 90 million unique TCR sequences. Both class I and class II loci were covered by HLA typing, at four-digit resolution.

Notes on this clone: Its binding antigen is unknown. No qualities accompany the bases; no much larger clone lies one base away.

Study-wide findings and limitations: When HLA alleles, especially DR and DQ, strongly co-occurred, TCR associations were difficult to assign to individual alleles. Roughly uniform sequencing depth across donors was assumed in presence/absence analyses, although this assumption may not hold. The classifier was reported to diagnose cytomegalovirus status with high specificity and sensitivity in both the original and validation cohorts. While some public TCRs were present in many individuals, most TCR sequences turned up only very rarely across donors. A further reported finding was that TCR beta sequences accurately predicted the HLA-A and HLA-B alleles for most subjects in the first cohort. Linkage disequilibrium might explain the correlated functional status among segregating V segments, but an unknown experimental factor could not be ruled out. In a later analysis, the rate of TCR association differed among HLA loci, with DRB1 alleles having the most associated TCRs and HLA-C alleles having the fewest. According to a later analysis, parvovirus B19, influenza, CMV and Epstein-Barr virus appeared linked to several top co-occurrence clusters. According to the authors, the approach could potentially be generalized to other disease states and immunological phenotypes. A later analysis found that most CMV-associated TCR beta chains appeared HLA-restricted, with HLA associations seemingly driven largely by CMV exposure. Only TCR beta chains were sequenced in this cohort, and the absence of alpha or paired-chain data limited detectable features. A group of highly shared sequence variants was considered likely to be a technical artifact of the sequencing pipeline. In a later genetic analysis, fewer N-insertions in productive TCRs were reported among donors in an Asian-associated ancestry cluster than the roughly 700-donor mean. Over 15 rarely observed V segments, including chromosome 9 orphons, were excluded from the earlier analysis of just under 600 of the donors because counts were too low. Broadly in line with IMGT annotations, most TCR beta V segments showed up in productive rearrangements about 87% or about 30% of the time in an earlier analysis of 450 to 600 of the donors. A later analysis found that HLA-associated TCR beta chains were more clonally expanded and had lower generation probabilities than equally common non-associated chains. An association between a missense DCLRE1C variant and V-gene and J-gene trimming of TCR beta chains was found in a later genetic analysis and replicated in an independent cohort. HLA typing was unavailable for some donors at each locus, so association tests used only the typed subset. In the study, 150 to 200 TCR beta chains were listed as associated with cytomegalovirus. A few of the identified cytomegalovirus-associated TCR beta chains were confirmed in vitro to be specific for cytomegalovirus antigens. A later analysis associated some 17,000 TCR beta sequences with specific HLA alleles at a false discovery rate of 0.05. The only immune exposure information available for the cohort was CMV serostatus. The 87-base-pair reads could not distinguish some IMGT-functional V segments, including TRBV6-2 and TRBV6-3, so those segments were excluded.

The cysteine opens and the phenylalanine closes a CDR3 of 12 amino acids. Only the CDR3 part of the read is kept: 36 bases, read in frame from the first base. CDR1 and CDR2 are read off the germline V gene as MNHNS and SASEGT. In total, approximately 700 healthy bone marrow donors made up the cohort. Cohort members were all nominally healthy when sampled, although unrecorded immune exposures were likely present. The donor was CMV seronegative and belonged to the group of 380 or so seronegative cohort members. Every donor gave a peripheral blood sample, and the peripheral blood mononuclear cells from that sample were used for TCR beta sequencing. Genomic DNA was extracted from the blood cell samples with the Qiagen DNeasy Blood Extraction Kit. The library was generated by the immunoSEQ multiplex PCR assay. For the multiplex PCR, a mixture combining 60 forward primers for TCR Vbeta segments and 13 reverse primers for TCR Jbeta segments was used. A multiplex PCR assay on genomic DNA amplified the CDR3 region of rearranged TCR beta genes. On the Illumina HiSeq System, the amplified TCR beta libraries were sequenced as 87-base-pair reads. Regarding the original processing steps: A later analysis counted some 74 million unique TCR beta chains across the 550 to 800 repertoires, and roughly 11 million of these chains were shared by at least two donors. A nearest-neighbor algorithm error-corrected the raw reads and collapsed the reads into unique sequences, merging closely related sequences to remove PCR and sequencing errors. V, D and J gene segments were assigned by aligning CDR3 sequences to IMGT reference sequences. For a sequence to be retained, a match of at least six nucleotides was required to both a V gene segment and a J gene segment. Rearrangements were classified as productive when the CDR3 lacked stop codons and remained in frame with V and J, and all other rearrangements were classified as non-productive. Following IMGT convention, CDR3 was defined as the stretch from the second conserved V-encoded cysteine up to the conserved J-encoded phenylalanine. The earlier analysis of 587 of the donors excluded sequences that lacked an unambiguous match to a single V gene segment. An earlier analysis of 587 of the donors called V segments functional above 56.7% productive rearrangements and segregating when the between-donor standard deviation exceeded 5%. A statistical classification framework was developed to diagnose cytomegalovirus status using the catalog of TCR beta chain sequences. A later analysis assigned V and J genes by comparing TCR nucleotide sequences with IMGT/GENE-DB human TR gene sequences. The TCRdist pipeline was used in a later analysis to assign CDR3 sequences and most-parsimonious VDJ recombination scenarios. In a later analysis, each TCR beta chain was defined by its CDR3 amino acid sequence together with its V-gene family, and reads without a unique V-gene family were excluded. In a later analysis, some 600 highly shared, low-generation-probability nucleotide sequences were removed to address suspected cross-contamination and a sequencing artifact. For each public chain, a later analysis derived a clonal expansion index from normalized ranks of inferred template counts within each repertoire. Generation probabilities in a later analysis came from a VDJ recombination model fitted to out-of-frame rearrangements, and those results were checked against IGoR. A later analysis scored TCR-TCR, TCR-HLA and TCR-CMV co-occurrence with hypergeometric tests, applying a repertoire-size bias correction to TCR pairs. In a later analysis, false discovery rates were estimated by permuting HLA or CMV assignments 20 times. In a later analysis, co-occurring TCRs were grouped using DBSCAN, and TCRdist sequence similarity was added for clustering within HLA-allele-positive subsets. Repertoires with fewer than 30,000 or more than 120,000 public chains, plus five repertoires with anomalous nucleotide sharing, were excluded from co-occurrence clustering. The table comes from immuneACCESS by way of TCRdb, which keeps in-frame sequences with V and J called. Part of the clones is missing from these tables; in studies checked, under half for an unresolved V gene and the rest for unknown reasons. That table gives V, J and clone size, and the DNA gave D and trimming. In this sample the table shows around 130,000 clones, approximately 67% of which occur a single time. The ten largest clones add up to 6.5% of the sample.

Sequences were obtained from PBMCs. This clonotype was obtained from a woman in her sixties in good health and CMV-seronegative. Rearrangement joined TRBV6-1 to TRBJ2-5; the D region possibly corresponds to TRBD2 (6 bases align). TRBJ2-7 explains the end of the DNA better; the J call may be wrong. CDR3 sequence: CASSVEGYEQYF. The DNA sequence follows: TGTGCCAGCAGTGTGGAGGGATACGAGCAGTACTTC.